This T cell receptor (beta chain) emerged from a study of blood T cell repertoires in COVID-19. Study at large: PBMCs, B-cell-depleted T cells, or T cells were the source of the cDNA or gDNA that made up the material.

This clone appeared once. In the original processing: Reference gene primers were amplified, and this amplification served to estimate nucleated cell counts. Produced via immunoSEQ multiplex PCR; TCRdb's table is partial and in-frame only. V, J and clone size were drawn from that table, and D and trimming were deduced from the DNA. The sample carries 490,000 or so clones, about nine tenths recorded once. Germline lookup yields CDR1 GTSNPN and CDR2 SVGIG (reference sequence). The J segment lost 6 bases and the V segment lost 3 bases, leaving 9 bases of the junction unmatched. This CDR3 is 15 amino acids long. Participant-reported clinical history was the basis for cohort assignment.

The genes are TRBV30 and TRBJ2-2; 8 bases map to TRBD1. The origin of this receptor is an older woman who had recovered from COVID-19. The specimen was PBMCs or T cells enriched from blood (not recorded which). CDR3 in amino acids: CAWSVQDRESGELFF. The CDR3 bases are TGTGCCTGGAGCGTTCAGGACAGGGAGTCCGGGGAGCTGTTTTTT.